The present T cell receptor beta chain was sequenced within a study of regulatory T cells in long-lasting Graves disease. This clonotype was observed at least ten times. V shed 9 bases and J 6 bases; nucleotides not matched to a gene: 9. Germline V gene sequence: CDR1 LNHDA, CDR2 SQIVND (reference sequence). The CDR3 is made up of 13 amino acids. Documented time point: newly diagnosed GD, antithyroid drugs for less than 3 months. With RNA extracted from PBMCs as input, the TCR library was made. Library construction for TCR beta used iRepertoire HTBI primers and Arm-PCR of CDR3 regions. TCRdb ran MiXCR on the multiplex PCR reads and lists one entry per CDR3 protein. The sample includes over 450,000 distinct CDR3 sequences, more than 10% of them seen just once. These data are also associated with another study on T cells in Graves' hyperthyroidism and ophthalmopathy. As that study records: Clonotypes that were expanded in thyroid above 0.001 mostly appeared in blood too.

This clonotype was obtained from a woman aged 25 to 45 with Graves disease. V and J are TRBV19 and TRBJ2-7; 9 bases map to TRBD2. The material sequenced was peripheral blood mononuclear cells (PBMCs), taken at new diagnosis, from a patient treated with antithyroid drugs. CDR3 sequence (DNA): TGTGCCAGCAAGGTAGCGGGAGCTGTCGAGCAGTACTTC. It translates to CASKVAGAVEQYF.